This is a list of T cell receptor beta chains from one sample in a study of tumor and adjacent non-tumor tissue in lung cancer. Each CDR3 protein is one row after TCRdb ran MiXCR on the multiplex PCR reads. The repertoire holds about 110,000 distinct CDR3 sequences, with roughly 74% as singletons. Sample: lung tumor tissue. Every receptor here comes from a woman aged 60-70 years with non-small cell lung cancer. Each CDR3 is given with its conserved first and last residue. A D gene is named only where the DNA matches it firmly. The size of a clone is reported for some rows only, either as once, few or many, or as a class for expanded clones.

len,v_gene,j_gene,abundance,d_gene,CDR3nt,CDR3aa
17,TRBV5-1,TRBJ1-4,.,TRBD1,TGCGCCAGCAGCGTAACCGGGACAGGGTCCGGTAATGAAAAACTGTTTTTT,CASSVTGTGSGNEKLFF
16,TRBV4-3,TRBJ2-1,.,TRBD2,TGCGCCAGCAGCTCAACAGGGACTAGCGTGGCCAGGGAGCAGTTCTTC,CASSSTGTSVAREQFF
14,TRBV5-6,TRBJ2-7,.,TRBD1,TGTGCCAGCAGCAGGGGCAGGGGGTCCTACGAGCAGTACTTC,CASSRGRGSYEQYF
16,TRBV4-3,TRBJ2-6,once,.,TGCGCCAACAGCCCCCGGACCTCTTCTGGGGCCAACGTCCTTACTTTC,CANSPRTSSGANVLTF
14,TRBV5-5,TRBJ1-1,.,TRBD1,TGTGTCAGCAGCCCCGGACAGGACGGTACTGAAGCTTTCTTT,CVSSPGQDGTEAFF
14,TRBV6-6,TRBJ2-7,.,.,TGTGCCAGCAGTCGCCAGACAGGAGACTACGAGCAGTACTTC,CASSRQTGDYEQYF
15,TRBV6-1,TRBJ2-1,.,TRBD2,TGTGCCAGCAATTTAATCGGGGGGAGTTACAATGAGCAGTTTTTC,CASNLIGGSYNEQFF
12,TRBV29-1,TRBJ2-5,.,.,TGCAGCGTGGCACAGGGCGGGGAGACTCAGTACTTC,CSVAQGGETQYF
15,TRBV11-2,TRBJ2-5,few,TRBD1,TGTGCCAGCAGCTTAGGGACAGGGGGGGGAGAGACCCAGTACTTC,CASSLGTGGGETQYF
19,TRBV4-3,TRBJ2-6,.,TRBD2,TGCACCAGCAGCCAAGTCGCGACTAGCGGGAAGACAGAGGCCAACGTCCTGACTTTC,CTSSQVATSGKTEANVLTF
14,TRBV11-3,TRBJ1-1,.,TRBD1,TGTGCTAGCAACTGGGGGACAGGGAACACTGAAGCTTTCTTT,CASNWGTGNTEAFF